This TCR beta chain was profiled in a study of T cell responses to AZD1222 COVID-19 vaccine. A remark on this clone: Its matching antigen is unknown.

Method: immunoSEQ multiplex PCR; TCRdb's copy keeps in-frame clones and lacks some. The sample has fewer than 130,000 clones, 80% to 95% seen once. Second doses at about 4 or about 12 weeks were pooled. General observations from the study: In the spike-specific TCR repertoire, nearly half reportedly target unmutated variant regions. There were mostly white British donors and more females than males, and clonal diversity was possibly underestimated. Researchers report vaccine-associated CD4 TCRs spanning spike, with dominance at 160-218 and 743-854.

This clonotype originated in an adult who received the AZD1222 COVID-19 vaccine. The sample consisted of peripheral blood, taken 28 days after the second AZD1222 dose.

Here the CDR3 reads CASRAYQGANTEAFF. The DNA of the CDR3 is TGTGCCAGTCGAGCGTACCAGGGTGCGAACACTGAAGCTTTCTTT. The gene calls are TRBV9 and TRBJ1-1; D possibly corresponds to TRBD1 (5 bases). The CDR3 covers 15 residues. In germline, CDR1 is SGDLS, CDR2 YYNGEE. V was trimmed by 8 bases and J by 1 base, leaving 18 bases between them.